This entry lists 28 T cell receptor beta chains sequenced from one sample in a study of cytomegalovirus exposure and HLA in healthy donors. The PCR was carried out with 60 Vbeta primers and 13 Jbeta primers. Sequencing used immunoSEQ multiplex PCR; TCRdb keeps in-frame clones, though not all of them. Of approximately 170,000 clones detected, around three quarters appear once; the ten largest clones hold 2% to 2.5%. The sequenced sample was PBMCs. Every receptor here comes from a woman in her thirties in good health and CMV-seropositive.

The chain has TRBV5-1 and TRBJ2-3; D may be TRBD1 (6 bases). V was clipped by 4 bases and J by 2 bases, with 20 bases between them. The germline V gene has CDR1 SGHRS and CDR2 YFSETQ. The CDR3 runs 17 residues. The CDR3 nucleotides read TGCGCCAGCAGCCCAAAAAGTACAGGGAGTCTCACAGATACGCAGTATTTT. The encoded protein is CASSPKSTGSLTDTQYF.

This clone occurred a few times. J is TRBJ2-2 and V is TRBV7-9, with 13 bases matching TRBD2. The V segment lost 7 bases and the J segment 6 bases; nucleotides outside the gene matches: 8. There are 16 residues in the CDR3. The germline gives CDR1 SEHNR, CDR2 FQNEAQ (reference sequence). As DNA, the CDR3 is TGTGCCAGCACCCTAGGACTAGCGGGAGCCGCCGGGGAGCTGTTTTTT. Protein: CASTLGLAGAAGELFF.

This chain uses TRBV19 with TRBJ1-5, with 7 bases fitting TRBD1. Looked up from germline, CDR1 is LNHDA and CDR2 is SQIVND (reference sequence). The CDR3 contains 15 residues. J lost 3 bases, V lost 9 bases, and 11 bases had no gene match. This chain's CDR3 is CASKDRVRTNQPQHF. For the CDR3, the DNA is TGTGCCAGCAAAGACAGGGTTAGGACCAATCAGCCCCAGCATTTT.

This clone was seen a few times. V gene TRBV10-3 combines with J gene TRBJ1-4; TRBD1 agrees at 7 bases. V lost 4 bases and J lost 8; bases outside the gene matches: 4. Germline loops: CDR1 ENHRY, CDR2 SYGVKD. The CDR3 spans 13 residues. CDR3 nucleotide sequence: TGTGCCATCAGTGGACAGGGAGGAGAAAAACTGTTTTTT. Its protein product is CAISGQGGEKLFF.

The chain has TRBV28 and TRBJ1-4; possible D gene TRBD1, 6 bases. The germline V gene encodes CDR1 MDHEN and CDR2 SYDVKM. The CDR3 extends over 17 amino acids. Trimming took off 6 bases at V and 2 bases at J, with 19 bases between the two ends. The CDR3 reads CASSPSGHSKTNEKLFF. CDR3 DNA: TGTGCCAGCAGCCCTTCGGGACACTCGAAGACTAATGAAAAACTGTTTTTT.

The chain combines TRBV7-9 with TRBJ1-1; D may be TRBD1 (6 bases). The CDR3 totals 14 residues. Per the germline V gene, CDR1 is SEHNR and CDR2 is FQNEAQ (reference sequence). Trimming removed 5 bases from V and 5 bases from J, with 15 bases in between. The CDR3 protein is CASSGNRELTEAFF. The CDR3 region has the DNA TGTGCCAGCAGCGGCAACAGGGAATTGACTGAAGCTTTCTTT.

The chain uses TRBV5-1 and TRBJ1-5, with D tentatively TRBD1 (5 bases). Trimming shortened V by 4 bases and J by 6 bases, and 17 bases separated the two germline ends. Germline V gene sequence: CDR1 SGHRS, CDR2 YFSETQ. CDR3 length: 15 amino acids. The CDR3 is CASSPAGERGQPQHF. CDR3 nucleotide sequence: TGCGCCAGCAGCCCCGCGGGGGAACGGGGTCAGCCCCAGCATTTT.

V is TRBV19 and J is TRBJ2-1, with D possibly matching TRBD2 (5 bases). Trimming stripped 7 bases from V and 4 bases from J, with 11 bases between. There are 13 residues in the CDR3. Germline CDR1 reads LNHDA; CDR2 reads SQIVND (reference sequence). The CDR3 coding sequence is TGTGCCAGTATGGGGAGATGGTACAATGAGCAGTTCTTC. Translation: CASMGRWYNEQFF.

This clone was seen a handful of times. The chain recombines TRBV5-4 with TRBJ1-5; no firm D call. The CDR3 consists of 13 residues. Trimming cost V 0 bases and J 6 bases, with 7 bases left between them. Germline CDR1 is SGHNT and CDR2 is YYREEE (reference sequence). CDR3: CASSLDEAQPQHF. The CDR3 DNA sequence: TGTGCCAGCAGCTTGGACGAGGCTCAGCCCCAGCATTTT. The variable domain in full, with the rest retrieved from reference TRBV5-4 and TRBJ1-5, is ETGVTQSPTHLIKTRGQQVTLRCSSQSGHNTVSWYQQALGQGPQFIFQYYREEENGRGNFPPRFSGLQFPNYSSELNVNALELDDSALYLCASSLDEAQPQHFGDGTRLSIL.

The V call is TRBV5-6, the J call TRBJ2-6; D not certain. Trimming removed 0 bases at V and 0 bases at J, with 4 bases between. Germline V gene sequence: CDR1 SGHDT, CDR2 YYEEEE. The CDR3 spans 15 residues. DNA of the CDR3: TGTGCCAGCAGCTTGGTCTACTCTGGGGCCAACGTCCTGACTTTC. Its translation: CASSLVYSGANVLTF.

The chain has TRBV2 and TRBJ1-1; TRBD1 is a possible D gene (5 bases). This CDR3 has 14 amino acids. CDR1 and CDR2 from the germline V gene are SNHLY and FYNNEI. Trimming cost V 2 bases and J 5 bases, with 12 bases left between them. The CDR3, as DNA: TGTGCCAGCAGTGAATGGGGGGATAGGACTGAAGCTTTCTTT. This gives the protein CASSEWGDRTEAFF.

The chain uses TRBV9 and TRBJ2-3; D possibly corresponds to TRBD2 (6 bases). Deletions cut 4 bases from V and 1 base from J, with 16 bases between. CDR1 and CDR2 (germline): SGDLS, YYNGEE. This CDR3 spans 16 amino acids. The CDR3 is CASSTRDSIRTDTQYF. The CDR3 DNA reads TGTGCCAGCAGCACCCGGGACTCAATCCGCACAGATACGCAGTATTTT. The variable domain in full, completed from reference TRBV9 and TRBJ2-3, reads DSGVTQTPKHLITATGQRVTLRCSPRSGDLSVYWYQQSLDQGLQFLIQYYNGEERAKGNILERFSAQQFPDLHSELNLSSLELGDSALYFCASSTRDSIRTDTQYFGPGTRLTVL.

The chain couples TRBV5-1 to TRBJ2-3; TRBD2 is a possible D gene (6 bases). The CDR3 length is 16 residues. Germline V gene lookup returns CDR1 SGHRS and CDR2 YFSETQ. Trimming took 5 bases from V and 0 from J, leaving 16 bases between them. The CDR3 loop reads CASSRLGGSSTDTQYF. CDR3 nucleotides: TGCGCCAGCAGTCGACTTGGGGGGTCTAGCACAGATACGCAGTATTTT.

The chain carries TRBV5-5 and TRBJ1-5; 7 bases are a match to TRBD1. The trim removed 4 bases at V and 0 bases at J, leaving 7 bases unmatched. The CDR3 is made up of 16 amino acids. Germline lookup yields CDR1 SGHKS and CDR2 YYEKEE (reference sequence). In DNA form, the CDR3 reads TGTGCCAGCAGCCCGGGACAGTCCTATAGCAATCAGCCCCAGCATTTT. This sequence encodes CASSPGQSYSNQPQHF.

The V and J genes are TRBV21-1 and TRBJ2-1; TRBD1, as called in the table, went unchecked against the DNA. TRBV21-1 is a recognized pseudogene. The CDR3 is 15 amino acids. The CDR3 protein is CASSKLKWPYNEQFF. The CDR3 region has the DNA TGTGCCAGCAGCAAATTGAAGTGGCCCTACAATGAGCAGTTCTTC.

The rearrangement uses TRBV29-1 and TRBJ1-2; 9 bases match TRBD1. In germline, CDR1 is SQVTM, CDR2 ANQGSEA. This CDR3 region has 13 residues. V was clipped by 6 bases and J by 4 bases; unmatched bases: 6. The CDR3 nucleotides read TGCAGCGTCGGGGGGACAGGGCTCTATGGCTACACCTTC. Encoded protein: CSVGGTGLYGYTF.

This chain links TRBV27 with TRBJ1-1, with a possible D match to TRBD1 (6 bases). CDR3 length: 17 residues. With 3 bases removed from V and 1 base from J, the gap between germline ends came to 18 bases. Germline values: CDR1 MNHEY, CDR2 SMNVEV (reference sequence). In DNA, the CDR3 is TGTGCCAGCAGTTTTAAAGGACAGCCCGTTAAGAACACTGAAGCTTTCTTT. Translated, it gives CASSFKGQPVKNTEAFF.

There are a few counts of this clone. The V gene is TRBV5-1, the J gene TRBJ2-3; perhaps TRBD2 as D (7 bases). The CDR3 loop spans 14 amino acids. The V end was cut by 4 bases, the J end by 4 bases, with 13 bases between. CDR1 is SGHRS and CDR2 is YFSETQ in the germline V gene. Written as DNA, the CDR3 is TGCGCCAGCAGCCTGCTCGGGGGGCCAGATACGCAGTATTTT. This sequence encodes CASSLLGGPDTQYF.

The chain uses TRBV5-4 and TRBJ1-3, with TRBD1 matching 9 bases. This CDR3 is 15 amino acids long. Germline values: CDR1 SGHNT, CDR2 YYREEE (reference sequence). Trimming removed 4 bases from V and 3 bases from J; junction bases left unmatched: 5. CDR3 residues: CASSGGQGSGNTIYF. The CDR3 region has the DNA TGTGCCAGCAGCGGGGGACAGGGAAGTGGAAACACCATATATTTT.

The DNA for the CDR3 is TGTGCCAGCAGCTACAGGGGGCTCGATGGCTACACCTTC. Translating gives CASSYRGLDGYTF. The V gene is TRBV7-2, the J gene TRBJ1-2; 9 bases match TRBD1. J was trimmed by 6 bases and V by 4 bases; bases with no gene match: 3. The CDR3 has 13 residues. Germline V gene lookup returns CDR1 SGHTA and CDR2 FQGNSA.

This sequence joins TRBV5-1 and TRBJ2-1, with D perhaps matching TRBD2 (6 bases). Trimming took off 2 bases at V and 6 bases at J, with 27 bases between the two ends. CDR3 length: 19 residues. From germline, CDR1 is SGHRS and CDR2 YFSETQ. CDR3 residues: CASSFSTGLKGISTNEQFF. The CDR3, as DNA: TGCGCCAGCAGCTTCTCAACGGGACTCAAAGGTATCTCCACCAATGAGCAGTTCTTC.

CDR3 sequence reads: CASSVPGTGVADTEAFF. The CDR3 nucleotides read TGTGCCAGTAGTGTGCCCGGGACAGGGGTGGCGGACACTGAAGCTTTCTTT. The rearrangement uses TRBV19 and TRBJ1-1, with TRBD1 matching over 10 bases. Looked up from germline, CDR1 is LNHDA and CDR2 is SQIVND (reference sequence). After removal of 5 bases from V and 3 bases from J, the junction contained 12 bases not matched to a gene. This CDR3 contains 17 residues.

The rearrangement uses TRBV5-8 and TRBJ1-4, with no clear D. The CDR3 is made up of 16 amino acids. The V gene's germline CDR1 is SGHTS and CDR2 YDEGEE. Trimming left V 1 base short and J 0 bases short, with 10 bases between. As DNA, the CDR3 is TGTGCCAGCAGCTTGCATGGCCGGGCAACTAATGAAAAACTGTTTTTT. This translates into CASSLHGRATNEKLFF.

The chain uses TRBV7-2 and TRBJ2-7; D is possibly TRBD1 (5 bases). The CDR3 runs 14 residues. Germline loops: CDR1 SGHTA, CDR2 FQGNSA. Trimming took 5 bases from V and 0 from J, leaving 11 bases between them. CDR3 sequence reads: CASSPQGYSYEQYF. The CDR3 bases are TGTGCCAGCAGCCCCCAGGGATACTCCTACGAGCAGTACTTC.

V gene TRBV12-5 combines with J gene TRBJ1-1, with D uncertain. Germline assignment: CDR1 LGHNT and CDR2 FRNRAP. The CDR3 has 11 residues. CDR3 region: CATKTAPRAFF. The CDR3 DNA is TGTGCCACCAAAACTGCCCCCCGAGCTTTCTTT.

This clone occurred a few times. The rearrangement joins TRBV5-1 to TRBJ1-1; TRBD1 agrees at 11 bases. The CDR3 runs 17 residues. Trimming cost V 4 bases and J 1 base; bases outside gene matches: 9. Germline lookup yields CDR1 SGHRS and CDR2 YFSETQ. CDR3 region: CASSRVLDRGRNTEAFF. The DNA for the CDR3 is TGCGCCAGCAGCCGAGTACTGGACAGGGGGCGGAACACTGAAGCTTTCTTT.

This clone was seen a single time. The chain employs TRBV5-1 and TRBJ2-1, with TRBD2 identical over 10 bases. The CDR3 consists of 16 residues. V dropped 4 bases and J dropped 9; count of bases not matched to a gene: 13. Germline CDR1 and CDR2: SGHRS and YFSETQ. CDR3 region: CASSPGSGRALGEQFF. CDR3 nucleotide sequence: TGCGCCAGCAGCCCAGGGAGCGGGAGGGCCCTCGGTGAGCAGTTCTTC. The complete variable domain, with remaining parts taken from reference TRBV5-1 and TRBJ2-1, reads KAGVTQTPRYLIKTRGQQVTLSCSPISGHRSVSWYQQTPGQGLQFLFEYFSETQRNKGNFPGRFSGRQFSNSRSEMNVSTLELGDSALYLCASSPGSGRALGEQFFGPGTRLTVL.

This rearrangement joins TRBV18 to TRBJ2-6; perhaps TRBD1 as D (5 bases). The CDR3 covers 15 residues. Trimming took off 6 bases at V and 4 bases at J, with 13 bases between the two ends. Germline CDR1 reads KGHSH; CDR2 reads LQKENI. Here the CDR3 reads CASSSVGRGANVLTF. The CDR3 region has the DNA TGTGCCAGCTCCTCTGTGGGGCGCGGGGCCAACGTCCTGACTTTC.